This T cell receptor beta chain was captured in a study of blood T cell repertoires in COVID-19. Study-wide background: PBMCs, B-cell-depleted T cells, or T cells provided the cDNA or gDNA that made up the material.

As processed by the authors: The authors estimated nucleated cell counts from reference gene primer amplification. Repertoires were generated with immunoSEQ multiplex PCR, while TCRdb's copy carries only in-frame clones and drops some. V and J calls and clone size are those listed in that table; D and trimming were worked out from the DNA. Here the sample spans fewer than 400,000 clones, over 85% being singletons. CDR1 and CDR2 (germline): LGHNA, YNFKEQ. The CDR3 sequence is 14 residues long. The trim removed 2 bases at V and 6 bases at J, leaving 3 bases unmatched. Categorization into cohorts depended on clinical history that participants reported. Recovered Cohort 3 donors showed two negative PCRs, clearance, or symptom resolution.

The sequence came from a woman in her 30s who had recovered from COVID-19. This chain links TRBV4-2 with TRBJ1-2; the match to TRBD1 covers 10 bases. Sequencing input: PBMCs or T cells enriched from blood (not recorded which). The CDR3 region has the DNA TGTGCCAGCAGCCAACTTGGACAGGGGGATGGCTACACCTTC. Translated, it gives CASSQLGQGDGYTF.